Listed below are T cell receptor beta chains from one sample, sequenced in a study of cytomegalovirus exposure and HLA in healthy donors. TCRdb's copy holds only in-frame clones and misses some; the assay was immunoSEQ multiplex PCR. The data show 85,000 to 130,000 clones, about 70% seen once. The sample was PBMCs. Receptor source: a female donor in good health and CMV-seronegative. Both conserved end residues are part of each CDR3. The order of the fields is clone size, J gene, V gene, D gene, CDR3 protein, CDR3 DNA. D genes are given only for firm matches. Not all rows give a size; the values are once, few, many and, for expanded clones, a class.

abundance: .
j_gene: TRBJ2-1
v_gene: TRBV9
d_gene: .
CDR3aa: CASSASSLRGNEQFF
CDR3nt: TGTGCCAGCAGCGCCAGTAGCCTACGTGGAAATGAGCAGTTCTTC

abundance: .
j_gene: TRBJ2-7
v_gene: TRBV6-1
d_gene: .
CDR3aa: CASSESSGYEQYF
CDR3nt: TGTGCCAGCAGTGAAAGTTCAGGCTACGAGCAGTACTTC

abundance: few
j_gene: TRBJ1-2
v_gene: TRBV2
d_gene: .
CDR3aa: CASSEGQGYGYTF
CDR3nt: TGTGCCAGCAGTGAAGGGCAGGGATATGGCTACACCTTC

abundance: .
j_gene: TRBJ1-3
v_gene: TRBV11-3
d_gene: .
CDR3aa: CASSFSGRSSGNTIYF
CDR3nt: TGTGCCAGCAGCTTCTCTGGGAGATCCTCTGGAAACACCATATATTTT

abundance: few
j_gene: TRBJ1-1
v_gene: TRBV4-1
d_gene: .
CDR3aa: CASSQVAGGDNTEAFF
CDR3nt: TGCGCCAGCAGCCAAGTAGCGGGGGGAGATAACACTGAAGCTTTCTTT

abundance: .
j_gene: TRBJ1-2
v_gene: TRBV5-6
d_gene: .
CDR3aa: CASRDVRANYGYTF
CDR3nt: TGTGCCAGCAGGGACGTCAGGGCTAACTATGGCTACACCTTC

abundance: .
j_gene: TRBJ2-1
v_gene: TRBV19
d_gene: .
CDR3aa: CASSIDRGKHNEQFF
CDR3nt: TGTGCCAGTAGTATAGATCGGGGGAAACACAATGAGCAGTTCTTC

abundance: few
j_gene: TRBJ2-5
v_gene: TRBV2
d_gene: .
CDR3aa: CASKESTALGETQYF
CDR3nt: TGTGCCAGCAAAGAATCCACTGCACTTGGAGAGACCCAGTACTTC

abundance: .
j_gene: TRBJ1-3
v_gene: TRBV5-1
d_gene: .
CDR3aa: CASRGSLSGNTIYF
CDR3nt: TGCGCCAGCAGGGGCAGCCTCTCTGGAAACACCATATATTTT

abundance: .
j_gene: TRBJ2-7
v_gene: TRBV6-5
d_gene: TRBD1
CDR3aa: CASSYGTGDYEQYF
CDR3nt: TGTGCCAGCAGTTACGGGACAGGGGACTACGAGCAGTACTTC

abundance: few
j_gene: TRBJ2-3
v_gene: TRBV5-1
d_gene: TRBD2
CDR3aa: CASSLVLAGSTDTQYF
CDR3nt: TGCGCCAGCAGCTTGGTGCTAGCGGGGAGCACAGATACGCAGTATTTT

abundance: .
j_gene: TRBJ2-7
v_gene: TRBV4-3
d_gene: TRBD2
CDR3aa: CASSQESSGEWEGVYEQYF
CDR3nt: TGCGCCAGCAGCCAAGAGTCTAGCGGGGAGTGGGAAGGTGTCTACGAGCAGTACTTC

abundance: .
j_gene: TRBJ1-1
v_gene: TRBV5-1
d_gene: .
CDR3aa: CASSLNRGTEAFF
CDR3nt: TGCGCCAGCAGCTTGAACCGCGGGACTGAAGCTTTCTTT

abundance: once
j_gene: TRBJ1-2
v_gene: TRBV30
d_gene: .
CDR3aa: CAWSPRGTNSGYTF
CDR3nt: TGTGCCTGGAGCCCCCGGGGTACTAACTCTGGCTACACCTTC

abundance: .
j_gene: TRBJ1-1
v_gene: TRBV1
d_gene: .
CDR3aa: CTSSHSNQGQGSTEAFF
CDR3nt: TGCACCAGCAGCCATTCCAACCAGGGACAGGGAAGCACTGAAGCTTTCTTT

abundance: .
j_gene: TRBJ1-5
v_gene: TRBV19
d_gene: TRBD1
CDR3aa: CASSIVTGVGQPQHF
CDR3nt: TGTGCCAGTAGTATCGTGACAGGGGTTGGTCAGCCCCAGCATTTT

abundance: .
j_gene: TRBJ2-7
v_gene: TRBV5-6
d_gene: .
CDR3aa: CASSLVLGYEQYF
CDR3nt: TGTGCCAGCAGCTTGGTTCTAGGCTACGAGCAGTACTTC

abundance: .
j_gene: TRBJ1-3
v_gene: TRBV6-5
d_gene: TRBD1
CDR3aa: CASTPGGAGNTIYF
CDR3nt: TGTGCCAGCACCCCAGGGGGTGCGGGAAACACCATATATTTT

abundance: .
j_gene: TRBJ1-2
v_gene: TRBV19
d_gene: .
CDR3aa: CASSISGAYGYTF
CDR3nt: TGTGCCAGTAGTATATCGGGAGCCTATGGCTACACCTTC

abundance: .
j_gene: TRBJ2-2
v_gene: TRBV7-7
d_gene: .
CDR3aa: CASSGPGGELFF
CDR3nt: TGTGCCAGCAGCGGCCCAGGCGGGGAGCTGTTTTTT

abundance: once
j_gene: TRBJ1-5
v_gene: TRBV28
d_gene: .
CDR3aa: CASRDSIRVQPQHF
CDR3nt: TGTGCCAGCAGAGACAGTATTCGTGTACAGCCCCAGCATTTT

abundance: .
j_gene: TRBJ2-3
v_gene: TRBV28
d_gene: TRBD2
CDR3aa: CASSSGLAGGSMVFTDTQYF
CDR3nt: TGTGCCAGCAGTTCCGGGCTAGCGGGAGGGTCGATGGTTTTCACAGATACGCAGTATTTT

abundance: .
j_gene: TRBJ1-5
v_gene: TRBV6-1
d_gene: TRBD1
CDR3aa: CASRTGFLNQPQHF
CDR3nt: TGTGCCAGCAGGACAGGGTTCCTCAATCAGCCCCAGCATTTT

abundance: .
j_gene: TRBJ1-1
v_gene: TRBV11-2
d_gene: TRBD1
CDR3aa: CASSSQTGMNTEAFF
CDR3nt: TGTGCCAGCAGCTCACAGACAGGGATGAACACTGAAGCTTTCTTT

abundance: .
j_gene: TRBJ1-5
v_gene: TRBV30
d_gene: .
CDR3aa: CAWSAQDSVANQPQHF
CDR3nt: TGTGCCTGGAGTGCACAAGACTCCGTCGCAAATCAGCCCCAGCATTTT

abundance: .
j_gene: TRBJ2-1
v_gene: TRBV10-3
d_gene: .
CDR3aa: CAISGAQHPPNPSSYNEQFF
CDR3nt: TGTGCCATCAGTGGAGCGCAGCACCCCCCCAATCCTTCCTCCTACAATGAGCAGTTCTTC

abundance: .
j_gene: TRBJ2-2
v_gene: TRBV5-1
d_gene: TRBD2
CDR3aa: CASSLRLGLATHAGPGELFF
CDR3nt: TGCGCCAGCAGCTTGCGACTAGGACTAGCGACTCACGCTGGCCCCGGGGAGCTGTTTTTT

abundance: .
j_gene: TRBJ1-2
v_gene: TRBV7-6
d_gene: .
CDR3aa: CASSLPWAYGYTF
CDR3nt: TGTGCCAGCAGCCTCCCCTGGGCCTATGGCTACACCTTC

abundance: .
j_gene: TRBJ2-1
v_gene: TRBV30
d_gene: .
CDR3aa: CALTPNPGGNEQFF
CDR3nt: TGTGCCTTGACTCCCAATCCCGGCGGTAATGAGCAGTTCTTC

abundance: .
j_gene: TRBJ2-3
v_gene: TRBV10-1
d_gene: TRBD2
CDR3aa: CASSSSGKTDTQYF
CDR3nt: TGCGCCAGCAGTTCTAGCGGAAAAACAGATACGCAGTATTTT

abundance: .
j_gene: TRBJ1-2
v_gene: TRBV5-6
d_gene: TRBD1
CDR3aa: CASSLGNRGQAAYGYTF
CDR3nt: TGTGCCAGCAGCTTGGGGAATCGGGGACAGGCAGCCTATGGCTACACCTTC

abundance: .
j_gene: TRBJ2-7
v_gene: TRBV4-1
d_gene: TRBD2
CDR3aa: CASSLERGAGLNYEQYF
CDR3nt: TGCGCTAGCAGCCTCGAACGTGGAGCGGGACTAAACTACGAGCAGTACTTC